This TCR beta chain appears in the sequencing data of a study of OX40 agonist ivuxolimab in advanced cancers. The CDR3 contains 15 residues. V dropped 4 bases and J dropped 2; count of bases not matched to a gene: 7. CDR1 is SNHLY and CDR2 is FYNNEI in the germline V gene. This clone is medium-sized within its sample. Generated by immunoSEQ multiplex PCR, the TCRdb table keeps only in-frame clones and is missing some. This table has 60,000 or so clones, roughly nine tenths appearing once. The chain combines TRBV2 with TRBJ2-5, with 7 bases that match TRBD2. Sequences were derived from CD4+ or CD8+ T cells sorted from blood, sampled in a trial of the OX40 agonist ivuxolimab. This receptor was identified in an adult with an advanced solid tumor such as melanoma, head and neck, liver or kidney cancer. The CDR3 bases are TGTGCCAGCAGTGTCGGACCGGGACTACAAGAGACCCAGTACTTC. Translating it yields CASSVGPGLQETQYF.